The TCR beta chain under discussion was sequenced for a study of blood T cell repertoires in COVID-19. At the level of the study: PBMCs, B-cell-depleted T cells, or T cells were the source of the cDNA or gDNA that made up the material.

Profiled with immunoSEQ multiplex PCR; TCRdb holds only in-frame clones, not every one. The profile shows under 250,000 clones, around 86% of them singletons. The germline V gene has CDR1 WSHSY and CDR2 SAAADI. V shed 6 bases, J shed 0 bases, and the junction held 1 base outside the gene matches. This CDR3 region has 14 residues. The source material was peripheral blood. J is TRBJ2-7 and V is TRBV10-2; 11 positions agree with TRBD2. This clonotype originated in an elderly woman with COVID-19, enrolled during active disease. CDR3 amino acids: CASRTSGASYEQYF. The CDR3 DNA reads as TGCGCCAGCAGGACTAGCGGGGCCTCCTACGAGCAGTACTTC.